The rows below give T cell receptor beta chains drawn from one sample of a study of CD8+CD57+ T cells in acquired aplastic anemia. One entry per CDR3 protein results from TCRdb running MiXCR on the reads. The sample gives about 420,000 distinct CDR3 sequences, about two thirds of which show up once; less than 4% is in the top ten. Specimen: sorted CD4+, CD8+, or CD8+CD57+ T cells (not recorded which) from PBMCs. The receptors come from a human donor in good health, serving as a control. Both conserved end residues are part of each CDR3. Fields, in order: D gene, J gene, clone size, V gene, CDR3 DNA, CDR3 protein. A D gene is named only where the DNA matches it firmly. Size tells how often a clone was seen (once, few, many) or the class of an expanded clone, and some rows leave it out.

D: -
J: TRBJ2-1
size: many
V: TRBV5-5
DNA: TGTGCCAGCGTAAAGGGGAGCTCCTACAATGAGCAGTTCTTC
CDR3: CASVKGSSYNEQFF

D: -
J: TRBJ1-2
size: -
V: TRBV12-3/TRBV12-4
DNA: TGTGCCAGCAGAAAGGGAGTTGGTGTTAGGCATTATGGCTACACCTTC
CDR3: CASRKGVGVRHYGYTF

D: TRBD1
J: TRBJ1-2
size: -
V: TRBV5-1
DNA: TGCGCCAGCAGTTTCCTCAACAGGGGGTTCACCTTC
CDR3: CASSFLNRGFTF

D: TRBD2
J: TRBJ2-7
size: -
V: TRBV20-1
DNA: TGCAGCGCTAGCGGGGGAGAGCTCTGGCAGCAGTACTTC
CDR3: CSASGGELWQQYF

D: -
J: TRBJ1-2
size: few
V: TRBV10-1
DNA: TGCGCCAGCAGTCCGTCAAGCCTCTATAGCTACACCTTC
CDR3: CASSPSSLYSYTF

D: -
J: TRBJ2-3
size: -
V: TRBV9
DNA: TGTGCCAGCAGCTTCGCAAGGGTTCAGTATTTT
CDR3: CASSFARVQYF

D: -
J: TRBJ2-7
size: -
V: TRBV7-2
DNA: TGTGCCAGCAGCTCAGACCTAATAACTGGCGGCTCAGAGCAGTACTTC
CDR3: CASSSDLITGGSEQYF

D: -
J: TRBJ2-5
size: -
V: TRBV19
DNA: TGTGCCAGTAGTCCCAGGGTTTTCGAGACCCAGTACTTC
CDR3: CASSPRVFETQYF

D: -
J: TRBJ2-1
size: -
V: TRBV6-4
DNA: TGTGCCAGCAGTGGCTCGATAGCCTACAATGAGCAGTTCTTC
CDR3: CASSGSIAYNEQFF

D: TRBD2
J: TRBJ2-1
size: -
V: TRBV20-1
DNA: TGCAGTGCTAGAGATTGGAGACTAGCGAACAATGAGCAGTTCTTC
CDR3: CSARDWRLANNEQFF